The 19 T cell receptor beta chains reported below all come from one sample, sequenced in a study of T cells in Graves' hyperthyroidism and ophthalmopathy. TCR beta CDR3 sequences were amplified from RNA transcripts. The HTBI primer set drove a first-round RT-PCR of the TCR CDR3. TCRdb fed the multiplex PCR reads into MiXCR, producing one record per CDR3 protein. The sample has some 370,000 distinct CDR3 sequences; 15% to 20% are singletons. The sample comprised blood. These receptors were taken from a woman in her twenties or thirties with Graves' hyperthyroidism that later progressed to Graves' ophthalmopathy.

This clonotype was detected only a few times. The genes are TRBV25-1 and TRBJ2-7; D not certain. This CDR3 has 13 residues. V dropped 2 bases and J dropped 4 bases, with 9 bases sitting between them. Germline CDR1 reads MGHDK; CDR2 reads SYGVNS. Here the CDR3 reads CASSEEVQYEQYF. In nucleotides, the CDR3 is TGTGCCAGCAGTGAAGAGGTGCAATACGAGCAGTACTTC.

A few counts support this clonotype. The V gene is TRBV19, the J gene TRBJ2-3, with TRBD2 matching over 8 bases. CDR1 is LNHDA, CDR2 SQIVND, per germline (reference sequence). CDR3 length: 14 amino acids. V shed 7 bases and J 2 bases; nucleotides not matched to a gene: 5. CDR3 nucleotides: TGTGCCAGTAAAACTAGCGGCAACACAGATACGCAGTATTTT. Translation: CASKTSGNTDTQYF.

In its sample, this clonotype was seen many times. The CDR3 DNA is TGTGCCAGCAGTACCCGGGACACGGGAAGCAATCAGCCCCAGCATTTT. It is translated as CASSTRDTGSNQPQHF. The genes are TRBV6-1 and TRBJ1-5, with D tentatively TRBD1 (6 bases). The length of the CDR3 is 16 residues. Germline CDR1 MNHNS, CDR2 SASEGT. V shed 5 bases and J shed 1 base, with 15 bases lying between them.

The chain uses TRBV6-1 and TRBJ2-7; weak D call: TRBD2 (5 bases). Germline CDR1 and CDR2: MNHNS and SASEGT. V lost 5 bases and J 6 bases, leaving 8 bases between the germline ends. The CDR3 is 11 residues long. The CDR3 DNA is TGTGCCAGCAGTACTCGGGGCGAGCAGTACGTC. Amino acids: CASSTRGEQYV.

The chain has TRBV12-3 or TRBV12-4 and TRBJ2-1; TRBD2 matches 11 bases. CDR3 size: 17 residues. V lost 5 bases to trimming and J lost 7 bases; unmatched junction nucleotides: 13. CDR3: CASSPFSGRAHRNEQFF. For the CDR3, the DNA is TGTGCCAGCAGTCCCTTTAGCGGGAGGGCCCATCGGAATGAGCAGTTCTTC.

This clonotype was seen at least ten times. The rearrangement links TRBV3-1 to TRBJ1-1, with 9 bases fitting TRBD1. With 3 bases clipped from V and 1 base from J, the junction kept 6 bases outside the gene matches. CDR1 LGHDT and CDR2 YNNKEL come from the germline V gene (reference sequence). The length of the CDR3 is 16 residues. The CDR3 spells CASSHPPGQGNTEAFF. CDR3 coding DNA: TGTGCCAGCAGCCACCCCCCGGGACAGGGGAACACTGAAGCTTTCTTT.

The chain combines TRBV12-5 with TRBJ1-5; 7 nucleotides align to TRBD1. V dropped 4 bases and J dropped 3; count of bases not matched to a gene: 9. This CDR3 region has 16 residues. Per germline, CDR1 LGHNT and CDR2 FRNRAP. The CDR3 nucleotides read TGTGCTAGTGGTTCTCCCGACAGGGTAGTCAATCAGCCCCAGCATTTT. Encoded protein: CASGSPDRVVNQPQHF.

The J gene is TRBJ2-7, the V gene TRBV5-1, with D unresolved. The length of the CDR3 is 13 residues. Germline CDR1 and CDR2: SGHRS and YFSETQ. V shed 3 bases and J shed 7 bases, with 14 bases lying between them. This chain's CDR3 is CASSSVPQEEQYF. The CDR3 DNA reads TGCGCCAGCAGCTCGGTGCCTCAGGAAGAGCAGTACTTC. Combining the CDR3 with reference TRBV5-1 and TRBJ2-7 gives the whole variable domain KAGVTQTPRYLIKTRGQQVTLSCSPISGHRSVSWYQQTPGQGLQFLFEYFSETQRNKGNFPGRFSGRQFSNSRSEMNVSTLELGDSALYLCASSSVPQEEQYFGPGTRLTVT.

This clonotype was detected ten times or more. This sequence joins TRBV28 and TRBJ2-1; 9 bases line up with TRBD2. V was clipped by 7 bases and J by 8 bases; unmatched bases: 6. The V gene's germline CDR1 is MDHEN and CDR2 SYDVKM. The CDR3 has 13 residues. CDR3 coding DNA: TGTGCCAGCACCGGGACTAGCCCCCATGAGCAGTTCTTC. This codes for CASTGTSPHEQFF.

This sequence joins TRBV11-3 and TRBJ2-7; D ambiguous. The germline CDR1 and CDR2 sequences are SGHNT and YENEEA. V dropped 0 bases and J dropped 3 bases, with 12 bases sitting between them. The CDR3 contains 15 residues. CDR3 nucleotides: TGTGCCAGCAGCTTAGACCTAAATTTCTACTACGAGCAGTACTTC. Its translation is CASSLDLNFYYEQYF.

This clonotype was detected ten times or more. J is TRBJ1-1 and V is TRBV2; tentatively, D is TRBD1 (6 bases). The CDR3 has 14 amino acids. The V end lost 6 bases, the J end lost 7 bases, and 18 bases lay between the germline ends. The germline CDR1 and CDR2 sequences are SNHLY and FYNNEI. This CDR3 reads CASRRDRSTLEAFF. CDR3 nucleotide sequence: TGTGCCAGCAGGAGAGACAGGAGCACCCTTGAAGCTTTCTTT.

This clonotype was detected many times. The gene calls are TRBV28 and TRBJ1-5, with no clear D. CDR1 and CDR2 from the germline V gene are MDHEN and SYDVKM. V lost 2 bases and J 2 bases, leaving 10 bases between the germline ends. This CDR3 contains 15 residues. The CDR3 DNA follows: TGTGCCAGCAGTTTAACCTATTTTGGCAATCAGCCCCAGCATTTT. Amino acids: CASSLTYFGNQPQHF.

The chain links TRBV11-2 to TRBJ2-1; 9 nucleotides agree with TRBD2. The CDR3 sequence is 16 residues long. The germline gives CDR1 SGHAT, CDR2 FQNNGV. Trimming removed 5 bases from V and 8 bases from J; junction bases left unmatched: 13. CDR3 DNA: TGTGCCAGCAGCCCCCGGGGGGCGGGAGGGCCTCATGAGCAGTTCTTC. It is translated as CASSPRGAGGPHEQFF.

This clonotype showed up many times. The gene calls are TRBV7-9 and TRBJ1-2; 9 nucleotides agree with TRBD1. Germline CDR1 reads SEHNR; CDR2 reads FQNEAQ (reference sequence). J gave up 1 base and V 5 bases, and 8 bases lay outside the gene matches. There are 16 residues in the CDR3. The CDR3 here is CASSLGTGFVNYGYTF. Written as DNA, the CDR3 is TGTGCCAGCAGCCTCGGGACAGGGTTTGTTAACTATGGCTACACCTTC.

This clonotype was observed a few times. This chain links TRBV7-9 with TRBJ1-1, with 7 bases lining up with TRBD1. This CDR3 is built from 15 residues. The ends lost 6 bases at V and 2 bases at J; junction bases unmatched: 9. Germline V gene lookup returns CDR1 SEHNR and CDR2 FQNEAQ (reference sequence). This CDR3 reads CASRNPGQANTEAFF. The CDR3 coding sequence is TGTGCCAGCAGGAATCCAGGACAGGCAAACACTGAAGCTTTCTTT. The full variable domain, its missing parts supplied by reference TRBV7-9 and TRBJ1-1, is DTGVSQNPRHKITKRGQNVTFRCDPISEHNRLYWYRQTLGQGPEFLTYFQNEAQLEKSRLLSDRFSAERPKGSFSTLEIQRTEQGDSAMYLCASRNPGQANTEAFFGQGTRLTVV.

This clonotype was counted ten times or more. The rearrangement joins TRBV11-2 to TRBJ1-6; D is undetermined. CDR3 length: 16 amino acids. From germline, CDR1 is SGHAT and CDR2 FQNNGV. V gave up 4 bases and J gave up 3 bases, with 13 bases separating them. The CDR3 is CASSSRTVYYNSPLHF. In DNA form, the CDR3 reads TGTGCCAGCAGCTCAAGGACTGTTTACTATAATTCACCCCTCCACTTT.

This clonotype was seen only a few times. Given a much more abundant clone one base away, this may be a read error. A read error is likely, as this CDR3 ends without the conserved phenylalanine or tryptophan. In nucleotides, the CDR3 is TGTGCCAGCACCCCGGGACTAGCATATTACAATGAGCAGTTCCTC. Residues: CASTPGLAYYNEQFL. V and J are TRBV12-3 or TRBV12-4 and TRBJ2-1, with TRBD2 matching over 9 bases. Trimming removed 7 bases from V and 4 bases from J; junction bases left unmatched: 8. The CDR3 is made up of 15 amino acids.

The chain is built from TRBV19 and TRBJ1-4, with 9 positions matching TRBD1. The CDR3 has 16 amino acids. Germline CDR1 is LNHDA and CDR2 is SQIVND (reference sequence). The junction had 13 bases not matched to a gene; V was cut back by 4 bases and J by 10 bases. The CDR3 protein is CASSNIGDREKRKLFF. CDR3 DNA sequence: TGTGCCAGTAGTAACATCGGGGACAGGGAGAAGAGAAAACTGTTTTTT. The full variable domain, in which reference TRBV19 and TRBJ1-4 provide the parts outside the CDR3, is DGGITQSPKYLFRKEGQNVTLSCEQNLNHDAMYWYRQDPGQGLRLIYYSQIVNDFQKGDIAEGYSVSREKKESFPLTVTSAQKNPTAFYLCASSNIGDREKRKLFFGSGTQLSVL.

This clonotype was recorded only once. The chain has TRBV20-1 and TRBJ2-1; 9 nucleotides match TRBD1. CDR1 DFQATT and CDR2 SNEGSKA come from the germline V gene (reference sequence). V shed 5 bases and J 0 bases; nucleotides not matched to a gene: 14. This CDR3 spans 18 amino acids. This CDR3 reads CSAPPIWDRASSYNEQFF. The DNA for the CDR3 is TGCAGTGCTCCCCCCATCTGGGACAGGGCAAGCTCCTACAATGAGCAGTTCTTC.